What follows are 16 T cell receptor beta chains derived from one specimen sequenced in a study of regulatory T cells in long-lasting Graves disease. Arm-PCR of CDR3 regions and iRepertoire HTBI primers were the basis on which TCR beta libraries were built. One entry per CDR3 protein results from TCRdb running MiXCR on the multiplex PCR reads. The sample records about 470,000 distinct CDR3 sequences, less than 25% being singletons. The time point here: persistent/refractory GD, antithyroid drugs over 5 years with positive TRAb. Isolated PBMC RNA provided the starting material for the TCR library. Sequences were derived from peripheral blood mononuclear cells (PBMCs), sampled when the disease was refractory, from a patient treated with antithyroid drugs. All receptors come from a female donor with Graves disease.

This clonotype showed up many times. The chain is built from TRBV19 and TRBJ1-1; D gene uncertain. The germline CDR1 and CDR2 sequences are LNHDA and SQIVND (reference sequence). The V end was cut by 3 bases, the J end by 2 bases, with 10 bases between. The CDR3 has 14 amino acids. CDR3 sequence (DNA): TGTGCCAGTAGTATCCGTAACAGCAACACTGAAGCTTTCTTT. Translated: CASSIRNSNTEAFF.

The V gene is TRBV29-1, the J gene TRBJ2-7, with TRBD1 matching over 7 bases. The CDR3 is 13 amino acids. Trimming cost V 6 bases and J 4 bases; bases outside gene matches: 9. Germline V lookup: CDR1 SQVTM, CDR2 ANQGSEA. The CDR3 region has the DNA TGCAGCGTCCTCGGGACAGTCCAATACGAGCAGTACTTC. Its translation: CSVLGTVQYEQYF.

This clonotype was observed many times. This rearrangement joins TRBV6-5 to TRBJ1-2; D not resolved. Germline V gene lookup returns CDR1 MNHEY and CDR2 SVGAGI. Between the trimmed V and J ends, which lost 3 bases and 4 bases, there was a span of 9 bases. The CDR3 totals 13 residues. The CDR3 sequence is CASSYNSFYGYTF. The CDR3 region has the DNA TGTGCCAGCAGTTATAACAGCTTCTATGGCTACACCTTC.

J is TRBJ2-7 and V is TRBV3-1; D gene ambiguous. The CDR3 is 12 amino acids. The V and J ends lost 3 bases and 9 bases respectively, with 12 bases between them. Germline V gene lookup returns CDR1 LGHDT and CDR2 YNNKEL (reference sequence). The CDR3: CASSHQDFGQYF. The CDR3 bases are TGTGCCAGCAGCCACCAAGACTTCGGGCAGTACTTC.

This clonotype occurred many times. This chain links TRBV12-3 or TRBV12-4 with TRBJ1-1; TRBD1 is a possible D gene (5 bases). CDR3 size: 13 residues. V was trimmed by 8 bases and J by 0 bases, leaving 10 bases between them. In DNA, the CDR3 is TGTGCCAGCGGTAGGACACTGAACACTGAAGCTTTCTTT. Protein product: CASGRTLNTEAFF.

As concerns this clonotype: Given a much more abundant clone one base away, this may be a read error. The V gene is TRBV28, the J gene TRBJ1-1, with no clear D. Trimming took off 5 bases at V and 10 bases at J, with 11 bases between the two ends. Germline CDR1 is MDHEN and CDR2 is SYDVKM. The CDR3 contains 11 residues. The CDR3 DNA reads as TGTGCCAGCAGTCAGAGCCTTGTAGCTTTCTTT. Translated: CASSQSLVAFF.

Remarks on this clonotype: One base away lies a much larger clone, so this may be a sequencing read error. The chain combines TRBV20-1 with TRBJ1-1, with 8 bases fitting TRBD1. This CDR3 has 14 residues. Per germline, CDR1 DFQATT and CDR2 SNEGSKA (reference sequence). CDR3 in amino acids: CSAFPDRVNTEALF. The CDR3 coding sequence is TGCAGTGCTTTCCCGGACAGGGTGAACACTGAAGCTCTCTTT.

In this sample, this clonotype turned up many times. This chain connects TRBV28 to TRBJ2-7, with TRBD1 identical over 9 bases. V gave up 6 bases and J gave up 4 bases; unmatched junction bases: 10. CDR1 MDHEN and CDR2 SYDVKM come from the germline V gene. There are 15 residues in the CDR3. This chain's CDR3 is CASSGRDRAGYEQYF. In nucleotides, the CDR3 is TGTGCCAGCAGCGGACGGGACAGGGCAGGATACGAGCAGTACTTC.

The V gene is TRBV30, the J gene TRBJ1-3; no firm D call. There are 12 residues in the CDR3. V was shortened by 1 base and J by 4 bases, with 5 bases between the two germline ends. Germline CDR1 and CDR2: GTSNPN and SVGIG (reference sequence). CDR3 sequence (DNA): TGTGCCTGGAGTGAAACGGGAAACACCATATATTTT. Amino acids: CAWSETGNTIYF.

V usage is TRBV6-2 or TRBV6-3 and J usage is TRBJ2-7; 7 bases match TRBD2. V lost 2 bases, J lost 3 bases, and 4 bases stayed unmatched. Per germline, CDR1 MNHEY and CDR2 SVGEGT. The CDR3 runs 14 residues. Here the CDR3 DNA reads TGTGCCAGCAGTTACGGACTAGGATACTACGAGCAGTACTTC. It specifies CASSYGLGYYEQYF.

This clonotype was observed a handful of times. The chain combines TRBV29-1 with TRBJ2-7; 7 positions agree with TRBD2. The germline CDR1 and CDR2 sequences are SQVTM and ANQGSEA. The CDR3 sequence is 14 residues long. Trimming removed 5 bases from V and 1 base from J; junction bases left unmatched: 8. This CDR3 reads CSVLVGGISYEQYF. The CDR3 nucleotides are TGCAGCGTTTTAGTGGGAGGGATATCCTACGAGCAGTACTTC.

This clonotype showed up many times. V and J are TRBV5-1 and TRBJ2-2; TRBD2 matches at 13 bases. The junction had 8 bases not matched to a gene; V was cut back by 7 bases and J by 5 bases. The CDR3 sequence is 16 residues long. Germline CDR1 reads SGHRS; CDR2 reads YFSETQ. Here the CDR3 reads CASARTGLAGTGELFF. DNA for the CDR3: TGCGCCAGCGCACGGACGGGACTAGCGGGAACCGGGGAGCTGTTTTTT.

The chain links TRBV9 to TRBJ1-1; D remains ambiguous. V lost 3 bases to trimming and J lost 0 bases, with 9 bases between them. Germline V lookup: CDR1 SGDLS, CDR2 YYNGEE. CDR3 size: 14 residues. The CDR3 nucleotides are TGTGCCAGCAGCGCAGTTCAGATGAACACTGAAGCTTTCTTT. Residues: CASSAVQMNTEAFF.

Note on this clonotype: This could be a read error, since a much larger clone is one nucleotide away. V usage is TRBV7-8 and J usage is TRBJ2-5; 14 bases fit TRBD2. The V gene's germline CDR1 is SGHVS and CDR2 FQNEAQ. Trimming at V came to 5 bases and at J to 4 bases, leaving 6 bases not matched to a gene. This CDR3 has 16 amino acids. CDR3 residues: CASSAGTSGRRETQYF. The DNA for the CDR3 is TGTGCCAGCAGCGCCGGGACTAGCGGGAGACGAGAGACCCAGTACTTC.

The CDR3 is CASSDSTTYEQYF. CDR3 bases: TGTGCCAGCAGCGACTCTACAACCTACGAGCAGTACTTC. The chain is built from TRBV6-1 and TRBJ2-7; no clear D gene. The CDR3 extends over 13 amino acids. The V and J ends lost 6 bases and 2 bases respectively, with 11 bases between them. CDR1 MNHNS and CDR2 SASEGT come from the germline V gene.

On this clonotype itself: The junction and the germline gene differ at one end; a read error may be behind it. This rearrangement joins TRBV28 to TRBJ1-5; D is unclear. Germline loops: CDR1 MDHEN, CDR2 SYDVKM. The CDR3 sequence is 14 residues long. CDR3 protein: CTSSLWAAGGPQHF. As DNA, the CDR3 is TGTACCAGCAGTTTATGGGCAGCGGGCGGGCCCCAGCATTTT.